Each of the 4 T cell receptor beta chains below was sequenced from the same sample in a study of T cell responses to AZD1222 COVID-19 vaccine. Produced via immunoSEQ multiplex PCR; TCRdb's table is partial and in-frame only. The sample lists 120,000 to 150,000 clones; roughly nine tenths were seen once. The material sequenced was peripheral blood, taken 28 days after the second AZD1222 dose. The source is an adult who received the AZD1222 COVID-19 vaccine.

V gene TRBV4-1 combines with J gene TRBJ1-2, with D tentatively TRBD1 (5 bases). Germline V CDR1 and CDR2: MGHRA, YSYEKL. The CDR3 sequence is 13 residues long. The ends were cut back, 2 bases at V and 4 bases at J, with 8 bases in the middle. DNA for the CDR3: TGCGCCAGCAGCCAAACCGACAGCTATGGCTACACCTTC. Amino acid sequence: CASSQTDSYGYTF.

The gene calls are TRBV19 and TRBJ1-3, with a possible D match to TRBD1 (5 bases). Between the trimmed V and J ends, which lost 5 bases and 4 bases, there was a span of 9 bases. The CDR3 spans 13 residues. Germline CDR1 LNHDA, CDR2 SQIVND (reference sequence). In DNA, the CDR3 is TGTGCCAGTAGTGGGGACTCCGGAAACACCATATATTTT. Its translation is CASSGDSGNTIYF.

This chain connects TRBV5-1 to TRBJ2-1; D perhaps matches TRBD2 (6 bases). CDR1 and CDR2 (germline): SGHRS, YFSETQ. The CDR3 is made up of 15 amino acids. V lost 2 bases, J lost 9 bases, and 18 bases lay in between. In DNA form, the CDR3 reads TGCGCCAGCAGCTTTTCTCGGGTCGTGGGGGGTGAGCAGTTCTTC. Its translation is CASSFSRVVGGEQFF.

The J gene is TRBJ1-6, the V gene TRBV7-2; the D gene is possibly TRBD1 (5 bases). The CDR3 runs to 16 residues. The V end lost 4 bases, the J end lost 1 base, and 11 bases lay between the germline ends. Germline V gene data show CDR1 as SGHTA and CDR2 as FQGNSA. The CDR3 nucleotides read TGTGCCAGCAGCTCTACGTCAGGGTCCTATAATTCACCCCTCCACTTT. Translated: CASSSTSGSYNSPLHF.